These T cell receptor beta chains were read from a single sample in a study of beta chain features in type 1 diabetes. Libraries were prepared by immunoSEQ multiplex PCR; TCRdb keeps only in-frame clonotypes and omits some of them. Of about 660,000 clones listed, more than 13% are singletons. Input material: naive CD4+ T cells from blood. These receptors were obtained from a young man with type 1 diabetes. CDR3s leave out the opening cysteine and the closing phenylalanine or tryptophan. Fields, in order: CDR3 protein, V gene.

CDR3 protein: ASSLVAGTSTDTQY
V gene: TRBV7-6

CDR3 protein: SVEAEAEAF
V gene: TRBV29-1

CDR3 protein: ASSQDEVGYGYT
V gene: TRBV4-3

CDR3 protein: ASSTTGELF
V gene: TRBV6-6

CDR3 protein: ATQPLRGAGNSPLH
V gene: TRBV5-4

CDR3 protein: ASSLEQGDVLT
V gene: TRBV5-4

CDR3 protein: ASAGTGQSYEQY
V gene: TRBV7-2

CDR3 protein: AWTRQGGRAGYT
V gene: TRBV30

CDR3 protein: ASSFASGQRNTEAF
V gene: TRBV28

CDR3 protein: ASSLADEQF
V gene: TRBV5-1

CDR3 protein: ASSLKQGASTGELF
V gene: TRBV7-9

CDR3 protein: ASSVGQEGLEQY
V gene: TRBV9

CDR3 protein: AWSSPGRGQGYT
V gene: TRBV30

CDR3 protein: SVWTESNQPQH
V gene: TRBV29-1

CDR3 protein: ASSQSTGEPQH
V gene: TRBV4-3

CDR3 protein: ASSRDYGDLNEQF
V gene: TRBV7-3

CDR3 protein: AWTSGRVLSSYNEQF
V gene: TRBV30

CDR3 protein: ASSRTDQETQY
V gene: TRBV18

CDR3 protein: ASSLVLSSAYEQY
V gene: TRBV11-1

CDR3 protein: ASSLDRGQETQY
V gene: TRBV5-4

CDR3 protein: ASSLGGSSSYEQY
V gene: TRBV7-9

CDR3 protein: ASSPGTGGYNEQF
V gene: TRBV28

CDR3 protein: ASSLGDLQETQY
V gene: TRBV5-4

CDR3 protein: ASRSTGELF
V gene: TRBV2

CDR3 protein: ASIPRGGNSPLH
V gene: TRBV13

CDR3 protein: ASSTVRRETQY
V gene: TRBV7-9

CDR3 protein: SVVGRGSSSYEQY
V gene: TRBV29-1

CDR3 protein: ASSFGAASVAGETQY
V gene: TRBV5-4

CDR3 protein: ASRFGGSGSTDTQY
V gene: TRBV7-2

CDR3 protein: ASQEIYNEQF
V gene: TRBV30

CDR3 protein: ASSLGDRSYT
V gene: TRBV7-2

CDR3 protein: ASSRGENTDTEAF
V gene: TRBV23-1

CDR3 protein: ASSTDSGDTQY
V gene: TRBV2

CDR3 protein: ASSLDGGTEAF
V gene: TRBV7-9

CDR3 protein: AWRKGNTEAF
V gene: TRBV30

CDR3 protein: ASSLDSPRTGELF
V gene: TRBV6-5

CDR3 protein: AIRVRNEQF
V gene: TRBV10-3

CDR3 protein: ASSHGTPFYEQY
V gene: TRBV13

CDR3 protein: SATSYEQY
V gene: TRBV20-1

CDR3 protein: ASTVGKQDTDTQY
V gene: TRBV9

CDR3 protein: ASSQDFIKGAYEQY
V gene: TRBV4-2

CDR3 protein: ASSYSGHTDTQY
V gene: TRBV6-5

CDR3 protein: AWSVSGNTIY
V gene: TRBV30

CDR3 protein: ASSFDTGPSFYGYT
V gene: TRBV27

CDR3 protein: ASSFDRSYGYT
V gene: TRBV7-3

CDR3 protein: ASSSPGKARTYEQY
V gene: TRBV11-1

CDR3 protein: ASSLMQRGTDTQY
V gene: TRBV7-2

CDR3 protein: SVDRGGDTQY
V gene: TRBV29-1